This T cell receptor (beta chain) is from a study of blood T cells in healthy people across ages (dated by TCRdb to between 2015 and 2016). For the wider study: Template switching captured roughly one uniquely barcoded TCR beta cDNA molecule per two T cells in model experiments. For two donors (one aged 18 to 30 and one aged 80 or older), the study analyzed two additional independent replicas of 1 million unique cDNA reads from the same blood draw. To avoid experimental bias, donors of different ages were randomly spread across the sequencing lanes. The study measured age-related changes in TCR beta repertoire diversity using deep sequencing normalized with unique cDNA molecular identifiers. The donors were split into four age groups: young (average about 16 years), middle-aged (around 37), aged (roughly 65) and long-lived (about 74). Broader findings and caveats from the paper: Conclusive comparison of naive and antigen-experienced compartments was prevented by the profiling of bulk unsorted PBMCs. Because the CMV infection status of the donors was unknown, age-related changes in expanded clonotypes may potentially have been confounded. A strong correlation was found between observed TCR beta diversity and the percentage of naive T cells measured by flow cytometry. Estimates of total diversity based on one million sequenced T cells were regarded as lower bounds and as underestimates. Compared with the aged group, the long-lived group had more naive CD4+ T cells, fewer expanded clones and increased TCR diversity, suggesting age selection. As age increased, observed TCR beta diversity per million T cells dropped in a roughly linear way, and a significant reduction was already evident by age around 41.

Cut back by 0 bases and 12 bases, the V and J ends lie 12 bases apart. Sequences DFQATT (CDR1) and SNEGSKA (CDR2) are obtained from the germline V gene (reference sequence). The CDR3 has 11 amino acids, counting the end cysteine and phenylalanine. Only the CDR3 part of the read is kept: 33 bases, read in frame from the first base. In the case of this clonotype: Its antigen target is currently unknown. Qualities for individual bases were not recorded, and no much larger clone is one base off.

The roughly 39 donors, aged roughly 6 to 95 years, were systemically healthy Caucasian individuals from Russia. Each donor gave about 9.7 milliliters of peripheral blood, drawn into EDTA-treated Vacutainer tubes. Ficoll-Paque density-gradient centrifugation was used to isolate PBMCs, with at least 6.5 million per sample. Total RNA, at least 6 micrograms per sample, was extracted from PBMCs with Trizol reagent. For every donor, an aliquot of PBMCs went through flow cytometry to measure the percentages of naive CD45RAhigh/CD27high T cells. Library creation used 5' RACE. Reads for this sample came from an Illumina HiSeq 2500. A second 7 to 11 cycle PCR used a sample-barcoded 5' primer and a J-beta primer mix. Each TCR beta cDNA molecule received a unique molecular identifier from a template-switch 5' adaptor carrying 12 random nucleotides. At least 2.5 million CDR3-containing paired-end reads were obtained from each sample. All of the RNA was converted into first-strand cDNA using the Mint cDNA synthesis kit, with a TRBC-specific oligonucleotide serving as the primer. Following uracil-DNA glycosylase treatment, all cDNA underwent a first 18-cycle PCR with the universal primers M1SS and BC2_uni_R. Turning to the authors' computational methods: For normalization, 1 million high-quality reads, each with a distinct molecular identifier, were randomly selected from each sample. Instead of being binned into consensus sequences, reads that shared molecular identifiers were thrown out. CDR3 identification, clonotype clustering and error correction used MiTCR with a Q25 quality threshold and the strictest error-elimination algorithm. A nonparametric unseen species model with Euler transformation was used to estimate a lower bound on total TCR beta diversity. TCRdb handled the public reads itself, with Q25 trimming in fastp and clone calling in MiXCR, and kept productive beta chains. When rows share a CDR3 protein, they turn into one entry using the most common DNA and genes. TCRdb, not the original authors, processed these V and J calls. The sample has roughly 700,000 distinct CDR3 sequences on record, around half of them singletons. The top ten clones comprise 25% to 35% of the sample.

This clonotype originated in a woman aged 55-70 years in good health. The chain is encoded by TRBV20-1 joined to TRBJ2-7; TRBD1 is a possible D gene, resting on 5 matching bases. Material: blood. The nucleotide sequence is TGCAGTGCTAGAGAAAGGACAATGTCGTACTTC. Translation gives CSARERTMSYF.